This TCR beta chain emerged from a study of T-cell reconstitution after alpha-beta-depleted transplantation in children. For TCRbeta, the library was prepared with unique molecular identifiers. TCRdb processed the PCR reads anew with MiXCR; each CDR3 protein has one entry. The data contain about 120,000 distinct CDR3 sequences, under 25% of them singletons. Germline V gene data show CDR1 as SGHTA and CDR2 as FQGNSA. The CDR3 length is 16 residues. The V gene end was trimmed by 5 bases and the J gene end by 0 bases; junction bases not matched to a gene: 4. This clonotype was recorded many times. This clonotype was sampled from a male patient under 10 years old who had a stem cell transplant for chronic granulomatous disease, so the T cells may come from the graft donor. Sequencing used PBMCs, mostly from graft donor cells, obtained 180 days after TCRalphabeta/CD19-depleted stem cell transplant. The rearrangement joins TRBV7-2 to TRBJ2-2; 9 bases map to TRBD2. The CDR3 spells CASSTRLAANTGELFF. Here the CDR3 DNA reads TGTGCCAGCAGCACCCGACTAGCGGCGAACACCGGGGAGCTGTTTTTT.